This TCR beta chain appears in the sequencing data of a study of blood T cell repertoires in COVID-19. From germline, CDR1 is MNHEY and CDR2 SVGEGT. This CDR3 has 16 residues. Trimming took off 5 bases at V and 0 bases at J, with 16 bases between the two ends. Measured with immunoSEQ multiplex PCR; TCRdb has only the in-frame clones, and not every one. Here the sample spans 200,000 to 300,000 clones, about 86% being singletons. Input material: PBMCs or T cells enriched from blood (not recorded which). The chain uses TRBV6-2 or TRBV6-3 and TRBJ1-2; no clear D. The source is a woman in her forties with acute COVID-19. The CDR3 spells CASSRTVTLTNYGYTF. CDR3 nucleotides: TGTGCCAGCAGTCGAACAGTCACCCTGACTAACTATGGCTACACCTTC.